The sample holds one count of the clone carrying this TCR beta chain. Original handling: Reference gene primer amplification yielded estimated nucleated cell counts. Generated by immunoSEQ multiplex PCR, the TCRdb table keeps only in-frame clones and is missing some. For V, J and clone size, that table is used; D and trimming come from the DNA. The data hold under 250,000 clones, with roughly nine tenths observed a single time. The data belong to a study of blood T cell repertoires in COVID-19. Study details: Whether acute or convalescent, the COVID-19 samples came from the United States, Italy and Spain. From T cells, B-cell-depleted T cells, or PBMCs came the material, which was cDNA or gDNA.

In germline, CDR1 is SGHTA, CDR2 FQGNSA. V lost 8 bases to trimming and J lost 8 bases; unmatched junction nucleotides: 15. This CDR3 spans 18 amino acids. Sequencing used peripheral blood. This sequence originates from a man aged 60 to 75 with acute or convalescent COVID-19. This rearrangement joins TRBV7-2 to TRBJ2-1, with 16 bases matching TRBD2. In DNA form, the CDR3 reads TGTGCCAGCGGTTGGGGACTAGCGGGAGGGCGTCCTGGCGATGAGCAGTTCTTC. It specifies CASGWGLAGGRPGDEQFF. Filled out from reference TRBV7-2 and TRBJ2-1, the complete variable domain reads GAGVSQSPSNKVTEKGKDVELRCDPISGHTALYWYRQSLGQGLEFLIYFQGNSAPDKSGLPSDRFSAERTGGSVSTLTIQRTQQEDSAVYLCASGWGLAGGRPGDEQFFGPGTRLTVL.